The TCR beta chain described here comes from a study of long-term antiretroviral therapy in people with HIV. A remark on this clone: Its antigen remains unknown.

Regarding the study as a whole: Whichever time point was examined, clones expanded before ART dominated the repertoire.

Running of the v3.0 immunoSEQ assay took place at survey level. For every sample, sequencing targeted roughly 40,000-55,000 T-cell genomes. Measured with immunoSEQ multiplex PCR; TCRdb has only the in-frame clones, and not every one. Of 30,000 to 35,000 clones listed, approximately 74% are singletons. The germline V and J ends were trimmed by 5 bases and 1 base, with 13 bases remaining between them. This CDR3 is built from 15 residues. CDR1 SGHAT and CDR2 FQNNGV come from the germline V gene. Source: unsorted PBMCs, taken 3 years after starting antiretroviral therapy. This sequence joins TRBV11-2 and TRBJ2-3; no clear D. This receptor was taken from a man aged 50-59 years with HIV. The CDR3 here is CASSTSRTRTDTQYF. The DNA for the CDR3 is TGTGCCAGCAGCACTTCGCGGACCCGCACAGATACGCAGTATTTT.